The present entry profiles one T cell receptor (beta chain) with its context. Antigen: not known. This sample is part of a study of T cell responses to AZD1222 COVID-19 vaccine. Turning to the study itself: Second doses were pooled across both intervals (about 4 or about 12 weeks). Study-level results: Without day 14 samples, only post-peak T cell repertoires were studied. It was only 6 or 7 AZD1222 recipients who were seropositive at baseline.

The data were produced by immunoSEQ multiplex PCR, yet TCRdb's version contains in-frame clones alone and is incomplete. The table has roughly 91,000 clones, 70% to 90% seen once. The CDR3 length is 15 residues. Per the germline V gene, CDR1 is MNHEY and CDR2 is SVGEGT. The ends were cut back, 4 bases at V and 5 bases at J, with 17 bases in the middle. The J gene is TRBJ1-1, the V gene TRBV6-2 or TRBV6-3, with D perhaps matching TRBD1 (6 bases). The sample here was peripheral blood, taken on day 0 of AZD1222 vaccination. The source is an adult in good health. The CDR3 loop is CASSSPGRGDTEAFF. The DNA for the CDR3 is TGTGCCAGCAGTTCCCCTGGCAGGGGTGATACTGAAGCTTTCTTT.